The 27 T cell receptor beta chains reported below all come from one sample, sequenced in a study of blood T cell repertoires in COVID-19. Sequenced by immunoSEQ multiplex PCR; TCRdb stores in-frame clones only, minus some. The data show 250,000 to 300,000 clones, 86% seen once. The sample comprised peripheral blood. Receptor source: a man between 18 and 35 years old with active or convalescent COVID-19.

The chain is built from TRBV9 and TRBJ1-1, with 10 bases identical to TRBD1. This CDR3 has 14 amino acids. Trimming took 0 bases from V and 4 from J; bases not matched to a gene: 0. Germline CDR1 SGDLS, CDR2 YYNGEE. The CDR3 coding sequence is TGTGCCAGCAGCGTAGGGACAGGGGGCACTGAAGCTTTCTTT. The encoded protein is CASSVGTGGTEAFF. The whole variable domain, filled in from reference TRBV9 and TRBJ1-1, reads DSGVTQTPKHLITATGQRVTLRCSPRSGDLSVYWYQQSLDQGLQFLIQYYNGEERAKGNILERFSAQQFPDLHSELNLSSLELGDSALYFCASSVGTGGTEAFFGQGTRLTVV.

The chain employs TRBV7-2 and TRBJ2-3; tentatively, D is TRBD1 (6 bases). V lost 0 bases, J lost 6 bases, and 7 bases lay in between. CDR3 length: 13 amino acids. Germline CDR1 SGHTA, CDR2 FQGNSA. CDR3 sequence reads: CASSLARGDTQYF. The CDR3 DNA sequence: TGTGCCAGCAGCTTAGCCAGGGGTGATACGCAGTATTTT.

This clone was found a few times. V and J are TRBV11-3 and TRBJ1-2; tentatively, D is TRBD1 (5 bases). This CDR3 region has 14 residues. Trimming left V 2 bases short and J 4 bases short, with 11 bases between. The germline CDR1 and CDR2 sequences are SGHNT and YENEEA. DNA for the CDR3: TGTGCCAGCAGCTTAACTGTCCAGGGCTATGGCTACACCTTC. Translated, it gives CASSLTVQGYGYTF.

V is TRBV7-2 and J is TRBJ2-5, with D perhaps matching TRBD1 (5 bases). This CDR3 is 14 amino acids long. The germline CDR1 and CDR2 sequences are SGHTA and FQGNSA. The ends were cut back, 5 bases at V and 4 bases at J, with 14 bases in the middle. The DNA of the CDR3 is TGTGCCAGCAGCGCTCACCTAAGGGGAGAGACCCAGTACTTC. Its translation: CASSAHLRGETQYF.

J is TRBJ1-3 and V is TRBV6-5; 10 bases fit TRBD1. Germline CDR1 is MNHEY and CDR2 is SVGAGI. Losses at the gene ends were 5 bases for V and 3 bases for J; bases not matched to a gene: 4. The CDR3 length is 15 residues. CDR3 sequence: CASSPDRGLGNTIYF. The DNA of the CDR3 is TGTGCCAGCAGTCCTGACAGGGGGCTTGGAAACACCATATATTTT.

J is TRBJ2-5 and V is TRBV30; TRBD1 might be the D (6 bases). The CDR3 totals 13 residues. Trimming took off 0 bases at V and 5 bases at J, with 10 bases between the two ends. The germline V gene has CDR1 GTSNPN and CDR2 SVGIG (reference sequence). The chain's CDR3 is CAWSVGTWETQYF. The CDR3 coding sequence is TGTGCCTGGAGTGTAGGGACATGGGAGACCCAGTACTTC.

This chain's CDR3 is CATQGAGWDPEAFF. CDR3 coding DNA: TGTGCCACCCAAGGGGCAGGTTGGGATCCGGAAGCTTTCTTT. This chain connects TRBV2 to TRBJ1-1; a possible D gene is TRBD1 (5 bases). V lost 10 bases and J lost 8, with 23 bases in between. The CDR3 is made up of 14 amino acids. Germline CDR1 SNHLY, CDR2 FYNNEI.

The chain is built from TRBV5-4 and TRBJ2-5; D is unresolved. Germline V lookup: CDR1 SGHNT, CDR2 YYREEE (reference sequence). The CDR3 spans 13 residues. V gave up 4 bases and J gave up 5 bases, with 12 bases separating them. The CDR3 loop reads CASSPGLRETQYF. The CDR3 nucleotides read TGTGCCAGCAGCCCCGGGTTACGCGAGACCCAGTACTTC. The variable domain in full, with the rest retrieved from reference TRBV5-4 and TRBJ2-5, is ETGVTQSPTHLIKTRGQQVTLRCSSQSGHNTVSWYQQALGQGPQFIFQYYREEENGRGNFPPRFSGLQFPNYSSELNVNALELDDSALYLCASSPGLRETQYFGPGTRLLVL.

This chain joins TRBV7-6 and TRBJ1-4; TRBD1 agrees at 7 bases. Trimming took 0 bases from V and 8 from J; bases not matched to a gene: 9. Germline V gene lookup returns CDR1 SGHVS and CDR2 FNYEAQ. The CDR3 is made up of 16 amino acids. In DNA, the CDR3 is TGTGCCAGCAGCTTAGCCGAGACAGGGTTCGGCGAAAAACTGTTTTTT. This sequence encodes CASSLAETGFGEKLFF. Full variable domain (remainder filled in from reference TRBV7-6 and TRBJ1-4): GAGVSQSPRYKVTKRGQDVALRCDPISGHVSLYWYRQALGQGPEFLTYFNYEAQQDKSGLPNDRFSAERPEGSISTLTIQRTEQRDSAMYRCASSLAETGFGEKLFFGSGTQLSVL.

The CDR3 nucleotides read TGTGCCAGCAGCCGTCAGGGGGCGAGCACAGATACGCAGTATTTT. Its translation is CASSRQGASTDTQYF. The chain employs TRBV5-4 and TRBJ2-3, with 8 bases identical to TRBD1. Germline V gene sequence: CDR1 SGHNT, CDR2 YYREEE (reference sequence). The junction had 4 bases not matched to a gene; V was cut back by 4 bases and J by 0 bases. The CDR3 runs 15 residues.

CDR3 in amino acids: CASSFYTGGPYEQYF. Written as DNA, the CDR3 is TGTGCCAGCAGCTTTTATACAGGGGGACCCTACGAGCAGTACTTC. The rearrangement joins TRBV7-2 to TRBJ2-7, with TRBD1 matching over 8 bases. Trimming removed 3 bases from V and 2 bases from J; junction bases left unmatched: 6. Germline V CDR1 and CDR2: SGHTA, FQGNSA. The CDR3 has 15 residues.

The rearrangement uses TRBV6-5 and TRBJ1-4, with D perhaps matching TRBD1 (5 bases). Deletions cut 9 bases from V and 6 bases from J, with 14 bases between. Germline lookup yields CDR1 MNHEY and CDR2 SVGAGI. This CDR3 has 13 amino acids. The chain's CDR3 is CASRGVGDEKLFF. DNA for the CDR3: TGTGCCAGTCGGGGGGTCGGTGATGAAAAACTGTTTTTT.

J is TRBJ1-1 and V is TRBV7-9; D remains ambiguous. The CDR3 contains 13 residues. V was clipped by 1 base and J by 6 bases, with 9 bases between them. Germline CDR1 SEHNR, CDR2 FQNEAQ (reference sequence). The CDR3 sequence: CASSLEGVAEAFF. DNA for the CDR3: TGTGCCAGCAGCTTAGAAGGAGTAGCTGAAGCTTTCTTT.

V and J are TRBV18 and TRBJ1-3; D gene uncertain. From germline, CDR1 is KGHSH and CDR2 LQKENI. The CDR3 contains 13 residues. V lost 2 bases and J 3 bases, leaving 5 bases between the germline ends. The CDR3 DNA is TGTGCCAGCTCACCAAACAGTGGAAACACCATATATTTT. This codes for CASSPNSGNTIYF.

The genes are TRBV6-1 and TRBJ2-3, with 13 bases aligning to TRBD2. Germline V gene sequence: CDR1 MNHNS, CDR2 SASEGT. The CDR3 is made up of 18 amino acids. The J segment lost 5 bases and the V segment lost 4 bases, leaving 12 bases of the junction unmatched. Here the CDR3 reads CASSGLAGGIALRDTQYF. Written as DNA, the CDR3 is TGTGCCAGCAGTGGACTAGCGGGAGGAATTGCACTCAGAGATACGCAGTATTTT.

The rearrangement links TRBV7-9 to TRBJ1-2, with D possibly matching TRBD1 (5 bases). The germline gives CDR1 SEHNR, CDR2 FQNEAQ (reference sequence). The CDR3 extends over 13 amino acids. The germline V and J ends were trimmed by 4 bases and 6 bases, with 12 bases remaining between them. The DNA for the CDR3 is TGTGCCAGCAGCTCAACAGGACACGATGGCTACACCTTC. Protein sequence: CASSSTGHDGYTF. Together with reference TRBV7-9 and TRBJ1-2, the CDR3 gives the full variable domain: DTGVSQNPRHKITKRGQNVTFRCDPISEHNRLYWYRQTLGQGPEFLTYFQNEAQLEKSRLLSDRFSAERPKGSFSTLEIQRTEQGDSAMYLCASSSTGHDGYTFGSGTRLTVV.

The gene calls are TRBV3-1 (or the pseudogene TRBV3-2) and TRBJ2-3; D unclear. Germline V gene sequence: CDR1 LGHDT, CDR2 YNNKEL (reference sequence). The CDR3 contains 15 residues. V was pared by 4 bases and J by 0 bases, with 11 bases between. CDR3 nucleotide sequence: TGTGCCAGCAGCCCCAATCCCGGTAGCACAGATACGCAGTATTTT. Protein: CASSPNPGSTDTQYF.

The gene calls are TRBV25-1 and TRBJ2-3; D remains ambiguous. CDR1 MGHDK and CDR2 SYGVNS come from the germline V gene. There are 12 residues in the CDR3. Trimming took 4 bases from V and 4 from J, leaving 6 bases between them. The CDR3, as DNA: TGTGCCAGCAGTGCCAATCCAGATACGCAGTATTTT. It is translated as CASSANPDTQYF.

V and J are TRBV5-1 and TRBJ2-2; a possible D gene is TRBD1 (5 bases). Trimming removed 4 bases at V and 6 bases at J, with 16 bases between. Germline-derived CDR1 and CDR2 are SGHRS and YFSETQ. The CDR3 has 15 amino acids. As DNA, the CDR3 is TGCGCCAGCAGCATGACAGTAGTCCCCTCCGGGGAGCTGTTTTTT. Translation: CASSMTVVPSGELFF.

The gene calls are TRBV6-5 and TRBJ2-2; D is uncertain. The germline gives CDR1 MNHEY, CDR2 SVGAGI. V lost 6 bases to trimming and J lost 8 bases, with 7 bases between them. This CDR3 region has 11 residues. The CDR3 sequence: CASSLQGELFF. For the CDR3, the DNA is TGTGCCAGCAGCCTCCAGGGGGAGCTGTTTTTT.

This rearrangement joins TRBV7-6 to TRBJ2-2, with D hard to call. This CDR3 contains 17 residues. Trimming pared 3 bases from V and 0 bases from J, leaving 14 bases between. Germline values: CDR1 SGHVS, CDR2 FNYEAQ. CDR3 in amino acids: CASSFSISETNTGELFF. Written as DNA, the CDR3 is TGTGCCAGCAGCTTCTCTATCTCCGAGACGAACACCGGGGAGCTGTTTTTT.

J is TRBJ2-3 and V is TRBV21-1; the table gives TRBD2 as D, unverified against the DNA. TRBV21-1 is a recognized pseudogene. This CDR3 comprises 17 residues. The CDR3: CASMIRYLAVATDTQYF. DNA for the CDR3: TGTGCCAGCATGATACGGTATCTAGCGGTCGCCACAGATACGCAGTATTTT.

Points on this clone: Germline and junction disagree at one end, which may indicate a read error. The V and J genes are TRBV18 and TRBJ1-5; tentative D call: TRBD1 (6 bases). Germline V gives CDR1 KGHSH, CDR2 LQKENI. CDR3 length equals 16 residues. In DNA, the CDR3 is TGTGCCAGCTCACCATTTTCGGGACACAACAATGAGCCCCAGCATTTT. Protein sequence: CASSPFSGHNNEPQHF.

The chain joins TRBV12-3 or TRBV12-4 to TRBJ2-2, with D possibly TRBD1 on 6 matching bases. This CDR3 contains 13 residues. Trimming removed 6 bases at V and 6 bases at J, with 11 bases between. The CDR3 region has the DNA TGTGCCAGCAGGGATCGGACAGCCGGGGAGCTGTTTTTT. Translated, it gives CASRDRTAGELFF.

The CDR3 sequence is CASSGAATNEKLFF. CDR3 bases: TGTGCCAGTAGTGGGGCAGCAACTAATGAAAAACTGTTTTTT. The chain uses TRBV19 and TRBJ1-4, with D possibly matching TRBD1 (5 bases). The CDR3 has 14 residues. V was cut by 5 bases and J by 0 bases, with 7 bases left in between. CDR1 and CDR2 (germline): LNHDA, SQIVND (reference sequence).

This chain links TRBV18 with TRBJ1-1, with 9 bases identical to TRBD1. Losses at the gene ends were 5 bases for V and 3 bases for J; bases not matched to a gene: 1. CDR1 is KGHSH, CDR2 LQKENI, per germline. The CDR3 has 13 amino acids. The DNA for the CDR3 is TGTGCCAGCTCAGGGGACAGGGACACTGAAGCTTTCTTT. Encoded protein: CASSGDRDTEAFF.

The chain employs TRBV7-6 and TRBJ2-3; 13 positions match TRBD2. The germline CDR1 and CDR2 sequences are SGHVS and FNYEAQ. The CDR3 has 17 residues. J lost 0 bases, V lost 5 bases, and 5 bases had no gene match. CDR3 residues: CASSHGTSGASTDTQYF. The CDR3 DNA is TGTGCCAGCAGCCACGGGACTAGCGGGGCCAGCACAGATACGCAGTATTTT.